This entry describes one TCR beta chain. The specificity of this receptor is unknown. Per-base quality was not reported, and no clone a single base away is much larger than it. This entry is derived from a study of CD8+ T cells in alopecia areata listed by TCRdb under 2018. Looking at the study overall: The treated patients, all with moderate-to-severe alopecia areata, were enrolled in an open-label pilot trial of oral tofacitinib given at 5 to 10 mg twice daily. Tofacitinib was given for 6 to 18 months, followed by 6 months of follow-up off drug to assess delayed response and recurrence. Disease severity in treated patients was measured with the SALT score, which quantifies the percentage of affected scalp surface area. The study used high-throughput TCRbeta sequencing to examine T cell clonal expansion in alopecia areata, in both the C3H/HeJ mouse model and human patients. Scalp tissue and sorted CD4+ and CD8+ peripheral blood T cells from patchy and totalis/universalis alopecia areata patients and from healthy controls were covered by human TCRbeta sequencing. Biopsies were taken from tofacitinib-treated patients at baseline and at 4 and 24 weeks of treatment, and a later scalp biopsy was taken in several of the tofacitinib-treated patients. Clonality in the scalp was compared among normal scalp (n=4), patchy alopecia areata scalp (n=8), and alopecia totalis/universalis scalp (n=8). RNA was obtained with the PAXgene miRNA kit for fixed scalp, the miRNeasy kit for PBMCs, and the RNeasy kit for mouse skin. TCRbeta CDR3 regions were amplified by immunoSEQ multiplex PCR using 35 Vbeta forward and 13 Jbeta reverse primers. Results and caveats for the whole study, not just this receptor: With tofacitinib, both scalp clonality and the number of expanded CD8+ clones among the top 100 scalp clones went down significantly. Shared TCR sequences between patients were less evident than in mice, which may be partly attributable to HLA diversity in the patient population. During tofacitinib treatment, many expanded lesional clones stuck around in both scalp and blood, and this persistence may partly explain why relapse happens after treatment is stopped. Because the treated cohort was small and had just a single nonresponder, larger studies are needed to establish links between baseline CD8+ expansion and response. Higher clonality and more expanded CD8+ clones were observed in lesional scalp than in normal scalp, particularly in alopecia totalis/universalis, a finding suggestive of antigenic drive. Unlike mouse skin, where gammadelta T cells dominate, normal human skin contains resident alphabeta T cells that get sequenced too, which complicates analysis of the scalp TCR repertoire.

This sample's time point label indicates: about 4 weeks on oral tofacitinib. The treatment or condition label on this specimen signifies: oral pan-JAK inhibitor, 5-10 mg twice daily. Lesional scalp punch biopsies and peripheral blood were obtained from alopecia areata patients. PBMCs were separated by density centrifugation and stained for CD3, CD4 and CD8, after which CD4+ and CD8+ T cells were sorted on a FACSAria. The CDR3 contains 13 residues, cysteine and phenylalanine counted. Only the CDR3 part of the read is kept: 39 bases, read in frame from the first base. The CDR1 and CDR2 encoded by the germline V gene (reference sequence) are GTSNPN and SVGIG. The trim is 2 bases for V and 2 bases for J, with a gap of 8 bases between the germline ends. Libraries came from the immunoSEQ multiplex PCR assay. RNA was extracted from all samples and reverse transcribed into cDNA as template for TCR sequencing. First-strand cDNA was synthesized using SuperScript III with a 2:1 mix of oligo-dT and random hexamers. Amplification bias was assessed with a synthetic immune receptor repertoire, and residual bias was removed computationally. The paper's data handling went like this. Raw reads were preprocessed to remove errors, and CDR3 was defined by IMGT conventions from the conserved cysteine to phenylalanine. Clonality was calculated as 1 minus Shannon entropy normalized by log2 of the number of productive unique TCRs. CD4 or CD8 identity of scalp clones was inferred by cross-referencing scalp TCRbeta sequences with sorted blood CD4 and CD8 repertoires. TCRdb obtained this table from immuneACCESS and retained in-frame rearrangements with V and J assigned. These tables miss some clones; where compared with another copy, unresolved V genes account for less than half of the shortfall, and the remainder is unexplained. The V and J calls and clone size come from that table; D and trimming were worked out from the DNA. This sample comprises 150,000 to 200,000 clones, roughly 65% of them detected only once. Roughly 0.91% of the sample is taken by the ten largest.

This TCR came from a human donor with alopecia areata. This chain joins TRBV30 to TRBJ2-3; the D gene cannot be resolved reliably. This sample comprised CD4+ T cells sorted from blood, obtained at week 4, from a patient treated with tofacitinib. The CDR3 has the sequence CAWSRVFTDTQYF. Here is the DNA: TGTGCCTGGAGTCGGGTCTTCACAGATACGCAGTATTTT.